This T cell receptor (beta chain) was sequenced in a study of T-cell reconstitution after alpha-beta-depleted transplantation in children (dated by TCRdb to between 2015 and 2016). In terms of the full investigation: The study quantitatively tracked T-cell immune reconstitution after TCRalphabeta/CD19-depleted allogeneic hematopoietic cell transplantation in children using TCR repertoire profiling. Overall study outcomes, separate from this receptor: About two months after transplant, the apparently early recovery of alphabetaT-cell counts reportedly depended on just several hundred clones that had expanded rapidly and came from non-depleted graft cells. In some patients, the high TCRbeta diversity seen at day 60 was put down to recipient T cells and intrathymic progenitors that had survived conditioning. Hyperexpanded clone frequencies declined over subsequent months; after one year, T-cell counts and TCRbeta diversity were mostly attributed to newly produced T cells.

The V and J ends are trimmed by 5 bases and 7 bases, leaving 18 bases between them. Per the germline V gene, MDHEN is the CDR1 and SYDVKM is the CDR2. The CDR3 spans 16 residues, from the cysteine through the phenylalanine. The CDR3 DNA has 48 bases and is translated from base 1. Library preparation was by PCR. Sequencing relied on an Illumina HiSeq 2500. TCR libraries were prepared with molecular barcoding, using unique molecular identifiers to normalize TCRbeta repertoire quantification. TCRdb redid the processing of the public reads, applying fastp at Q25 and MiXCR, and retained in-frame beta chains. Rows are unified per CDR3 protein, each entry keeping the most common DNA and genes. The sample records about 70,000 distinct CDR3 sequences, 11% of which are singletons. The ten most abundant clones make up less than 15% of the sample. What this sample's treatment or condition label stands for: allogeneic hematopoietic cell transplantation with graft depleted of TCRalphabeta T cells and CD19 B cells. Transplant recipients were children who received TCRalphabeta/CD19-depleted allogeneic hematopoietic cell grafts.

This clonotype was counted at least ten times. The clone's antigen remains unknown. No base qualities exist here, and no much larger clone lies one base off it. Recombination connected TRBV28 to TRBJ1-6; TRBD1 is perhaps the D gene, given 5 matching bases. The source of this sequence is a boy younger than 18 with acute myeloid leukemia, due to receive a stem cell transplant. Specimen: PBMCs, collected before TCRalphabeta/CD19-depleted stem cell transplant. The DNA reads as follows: TGTGCCAGCAGTCGCCCGGCGGGGGTAGGAAATTCACCCCTCCACTTT. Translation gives CASSRPAGVGNSPLHF.